The 21 T cell receptor beta chains below all came from one sample that was sequenced in a study of T cell changes during pregnancy in multiple sclerosis. The protocol was immunoSEQ multiplex PCR, while the TCRdb copy is restricted to in-frame clones and leaves out a portion. The sample includes about 100,000 clones, around nine tenths seen only once; the top ten take around 1.2%. Here the sequenced sample was peripheral blood, taken in the second trimester of pregnancy. Every receptor here comes from a female donor with multiple sclerosis, enrolled in a pregnancy study.

The CDR3 DNA is TGTGCCAGCCTGGCAGTCTTGAACACTGAAGCTTTCTTT. It specifies CASLAVLNTEAFF. The chain is built from TRBV7-3 and TRBJ1-1; no definite D call. With 8 bases removed from V and 0 bases from J, the gap between germline ends came to 10 bases. Germline V CDR1 and CDR2: SGHTA, FQGTGA. This CDR3 comprises 13 residues.

The chain recombines TRBV6-1 with TRBJ1-2; D not resolved. CDR1 is MNHNS and CDR2 is SASEGT in the germline V gene. The V end lost 0 bases, the J end lost 4 bases, and 12 bases lay between the germline ends. The CDR3 has 15 amino acids. The CDR3 here is CASSEASGGAYGYTF. The CDR3 DNA reads as TGTGCCAGCAGTGAAGCGTCGGGTGGCGCCTATGGCTACACCTTC.

The gene calls are TRBV7-2 and TRBJ1-3; no firm D call. Trimming removed 0 bases at V and 0 bases at J, with 6 bases between. CDR1 SGHTA and CDR2 FQGNSA come from the germline V gene. This CDR3 has 15 amino acids. For the CDR3, the DNA is TGTGCCAGCAGCTTAGCCACGGGCTCTGGAAACACCATATATTTT. Protein product: CASSLATGSGNTIYF. The variable domain in full, completed from reference TRBV7-2 and TRBJ1-3, reads GAGVSQSPSNKVTEKGKDVELRCDPISGHTALYWYRQSLGQGLEFLIYFQGNSAPDKSGLPSDRFSAERTGGSVSTLTIQRTQQEDSAVYLCASSLATGSGNTIYFGEGSWLTVV.

The V call is TRBV7-9, the J call TRBJ1-1; no reliable D call. CDR3 length: 14 residues. V was trimmed by 3 bases and J by 1 base, leaving 9 bases between them. CDR1 is SEHNR, CDR2 FQNEAQ, per germline (reference sequence). Here the CDR3 reads CASSFSIQNTEAFF. CDR3 sequence (DNA): TGTGCCAGCAGCTTTAGCATACAGAACACTGAAGCTTTCTTT.

As DNA, the CDR3 is TGTGCCTGGAGTGTAATGGGGGGGGACAATCAGCCCCAGCATTTT. Amino acids: CAWSVMGGDNQPQHF. The chain has TRBV30 and TRBJ1-5; possibly TRBD1 for D (5 bases). The CDR3 runs to 15 residues. From germline, CDR1 is GTSNPN and CDR2 SVGIG (reference sequence). V was shortened by 0 bases and J by 3 bases, with 12 bases between the two germline ends.

The rearrangement joins TRBV6-1 to TRBJ1-2; maybe TRBD1 (5 bases). This CDR3 comprises 14 residues. CDR1 MNHNS and CDR2 SASEGT come from the germline V gene. V shed 1 base and J shed 7 bases, with 13 bases lying between them. The CDR3 DNA is TGTGCCAGCAGTGAAGGACAGTCAATTGGTGGCTACACCTTC. It encodes CASSEGQSIGGYTF.

This CDR3 is CASSFAGANSPLHF. Written as DNA, the CDR3 is TGCGCCAGCAGCTTTGCAGGGGCTAATTCACCCCTCCACTTT. This rearrangement joins TRBV5-1 to TRBJ1-6, with D possibly TRBD1 on 6 matching bases. The germline V gene has CDR1 SGHRS and CDR2 YFSETQ. The CDR3 has 14 amino acids. V was trimmed by 2 bases and J by 6 bases, leaving 9 bases between them.

The gene calls are TRBV5-1 and TRBJ1-1; 9 bases align to TRBD1. CDR3 size: 14 residues. From germline, CDR1 is SGHRS and CDR2 YFSETQ. The V segment lost 4 bases and the J segment 4 bases; nucleotides outside the gene matches: 5. CDR3 in amino acids: CASSRDRVGTEAFF. The CDR3 DNA follows: TGCGCCAGCAGCCGGGACAGGGTTGGCACTGAAGCTTTCTTT.

This clone was counted only a few times. The gene calls are TRBV25-1 and TRBJ1-1; no clear D. Trimming pared 6 bases from V and 0 bases from J, leaving 8 bases between. Germline V lookup: CDR1 MGHDK, CDR2 SYGVNS. This CDR3 has 13 amino acids. The CDR3 here is CASRQKLNTEAFF. The CDR3 region has the DNA TGTGCCAGCAGACAGAAGTTGAACACTGAAGCTTTCTTT.

This chain joins TRBV20-1 and TRBJ1-1, with D unresolved. Germline V CDR1 and CDR2: DFQATT, SNEGSKA (reference sequence). V was pared by 8 bases and J by 4 bases, with 8 bases between. The CDR3 extends over 10 amino acids. CDR3 sequence: CSSGSTEAFF. DNA of the CDR3: TGCAGTTCTGGGAGCACTGAAGCTTTCTTT.

The gene calls are TRBV7-9 and TRBJ1-1; D uncertain. Between the trimmed V and J ends, which lost 2 bases and 4 bases, there was a span of 14 bases. The CDR3 sequence is 15 residues long. Germline-derived CDR1 and CDR2 are SEHNR and FQNEAQ (reference sequence). The CDR3 DNA follows: TGTGCCAGCAGCTTACCCGCCGTGGCGGGCACTGAAGCTTTCTTT. The encoded protein is CASSLPAVAGTEAFF.

The gene calls are TRBV5-5 and TRBJ2-7; D uncertain. The CDR3 is made up of 14 amino acids. Germline V lookup: CDR1 SGHKS, CDR2 YYEKEE (reference sequence). Trimming took 6 bases from V and 4 from J, leaving 17 bases between them. CDR3 coding DNA: TGTGCCAGCACCGCGAACGAGTACGCTTACGAGCAGTACTTC. Amino acid sequence: CASTANEYAYEQYF.

This chain uses TRBV15 with TRBJ1-4, with 8 bases lining up with TRBD1. V gave up 5 bases and J gave up 8 bases; unmatched junction bases: 7. The CDR3 has 14 residues. Germline V gene data show CDR1 as LNHNV and CDR2 as YYDKDF (reference sequence). Written as DNA, the CDR3 is TGTGCCACCAGCGGAGGACAGGGAGTAGAAAAACTGTTTTTT. This gives the protein CATSGGQGVEKLFF.

V and J are TRBV7-3 and TRBJ1-2, with D possibly matching TRBD1 (6 bases). Germline lookup yields CDR1 SGHTA and CDR2 FQGTGA. This CDR3 has 17 amino acids. Between the trimmed V and J ends, which lost 6 bases and 0 bases, there was a span of 20 bases. Here the CDR3 reads CASSQEPGAGANYGYTF. The CDR3 DNA follows: TGTGCCAGCAGTCAAGAACCAGGGGCAGGGGCTAACTATGGCTACACCTTC. Variable domain in full (rest from reference TRBV7-3 and TRBJ1-2): GAGVSQTPSNKVTEKGKYVELRCDPISGHTALYWYRQSLGQGPEFLIYFQGTGAADDSGLPNDRFFAVRPEGSVSTLKIQRTERGDSAVYLCASSQEPGAGANYGYTFGSGTRLTVV.

The V call is TRBV4-1, the J call TRBJ1-1, with D unresolved. Germline V gene data show CDR1 as MGHRA and CDR2 as YSYEKL. The CDR3 totals 16 residues. The V and J ends lost 1 base and 1 base respectively, with 13 bases between them. The CDR3 here is CASSQARRSSNTEAFF. The CDR3 DNA reads as TGCGCCAGCAGCCAAGCTCGCAGATCCTCGAACACTGAAGCTTTCTTT.

The chain carries TRBV6-5 and TRBJ2-1, with D possibly matching TRBD2 (6 bases). Germline loops: CDR1 MNHEY, CDR2 SVGAGI. Deletions cut 8 bases from V and 5 bases from J, with 16 bases between. This CDR3 contains 14 residues. CDR3 residues: CASAPPRGNNEQFF. CDR3 DNA sequence: TGTGCCAGCGCCCCCCCTCGCGGGAACAATGAGCAGTTCTTC.

The chain has TRBV7-3 and TRBJ2-7; D is perhaps TRBD2 (5 bases). Trimming cost V 4 bases and J 0 bases, with 7 bases left between them. This CDR3 contains 13 residues. CDR1 is SGHTA, CDR2 FQGTGA, per germline. This CDR3 is CASSSGGSYEQYF. The DNA for the CDR3 is TGTGCCAGCAGCTCAGGAGGCTCCTACGAGCAGTACTTC.

The chain recombines TRBV14 with TRBJ1-3, with D maybe TRBD1 (5 bases). The CDR3 runs 16 residues. Germline loops: CDR1 SGHDN, CDR2 FVKESK. Between the trimmed V and J ends, which lost 5 bases and 0 bases, there was a span of 14 bases. Here the CDR3 reads CASSSGLRYSGNTIYF. DNA of the CDR3: TGTGCCAGCAGCTCGGGACTTCGCTACTCTGGAAACACCATATATTTT.

This clone has a handful of counts. The V and J genes are TRBV9 and TRBJ1-1, with D unresolved. Trimming took 2 bases from V and 3 from J, leaving 5 bases between them. CDR3 length equals 12 residues. The germline V gene has CDR1 SGDLS and CDR2 YYNGEE. DNA for the CDR3: TGTGCCAGCAGCGTCGGAGACACTGAAGCTTTCTTT. Protein: CASSVGDTEAFF.

The rearrangement links TRBV6-6 to TRBJ1-6, with D possibly being TRBD1 (6 bases). CDR1 MNHNY and CDR2 SVGAGI come from the germline V gene (reference sequence). The CDR3 runs to 15 residues. Trimming cost V 2 bases and J 8 bases, with 13 bases left between them. The CDR3 DNA reads as TGTGCCAGCAGTTACCTTCCAGGGGAAGATTCACCCCTCCACTTT. It codes for CASSYLPGEDSPLHF.

The V and J genes are TRBV7-2 and TRBJ2-6; D remains unclear. Germline V gene lookup returns CDR1 SGHTA and CDR2 FQGNSA. V dropped 1 base and J dropped 0 bases, with 10 bases sitting between them. The CDR3 length is 17 residues. The CDR3 is CASSLVTVVSGANVLTF. CDR3 bases: TGTGCCAGCAGCTTAGTTACTGTGGTCTCTGGGGCCAACGTCCTGACTTTC. Using reference TRBV7-2 and TRBJ2-6 for the parts outside the CDR3, the full variable domain is GAGVSQSPSNKVTEKGKDVELRCDPISGHTALYWYRQSLGQGLEFLIYFQGNSAPDKSGLPSDRFSAERTGGSVSTLTIQRTQQEDSAVYLCASSLVTVVSGANVLTFGAGSRLTVL.